This T cell receptor (beta chain) was recorded in a study of OX40 agonist ivuxolimab in advanced cancers. Study-wide findings and caveats: Partial responders receiving 0.1-3.0 mg/kg showed among the lowest clonal expansion.

A remark on this clone: Its antigen is undetermined.

The repertoire was sequenced with immunoSEQ multiplex PCR; TCRdb's copy has only in-frame clones and lacks some. The table shows fewer than 25,000 clones, with around 80% occurring only once. This CDR3 comprises 14 residues. V gave up 4 bases and J gave up 0 bases, with 9 bases separating them. CDR1 SGHDN and CDR2 FVKESK come from the germline V gene. Specimen: CD4+ or CD8+ T cells sorted from blood, collected in a trial of the OX40 agonist ivuxolimab. This receptor was obtained from an adult with an advanced solid tumor such as melanoma, head and neck, liver or kidney cancer. The V and J genes are TRBV14 and TRBJ1-2; D is uncertain. CDR3 region: CASSPLGSNYGYTF. The CDR3 bases are TGTGCCAGCAGCCCTCTAGGGTCTAACTATGGCTACACCTTC.